A single sample gave rise to the 10 T cell receptor beta chains below, sequenced in a study of cytomegalovirus exposure and HLA in healthy donors. The PCR employed 60 Vbeta primers together with 13 Jbeta primers. Clones were read by immunoSEQ multiplex PCR, and TCRdb kept only the in-frame ones, dropping some. The table shows around 71,000 clones, with around 70% occurring only once. The specimen was PBMCs. These TCRs come from a male donor in good health and CMV-seropositive.

This clone came up a few times. The chain is built from TRBV30 and TRBJ1-1; D perhaps matches TRBD1 (5 bases). The V end lost 3 bases, the J end lost 2 bases, and 13 bases lay between the germline ends. Germline V gene sequence: CDR1 GTSNPN, CDR2 SVGIG (reference sequence). The CDR3 contains 14 residues. The CDR3 spells CAWRSPQGNTEAFF. CDR3 in DNA: TGTGCCTGGAGATCACCCCAGGGAAACACTGAAGCTTTCTTT.

The chain joins TRBV9 to TRBJ2-1; 9 nucleotides line up with TRBD1. The CDR3 loop spans 14 amino acids. V lost 3 bases to trimming and J lost 8 bases; unmatched junction nucleotides: 6. Germline CDR1 reads SGDLS; CDR2 reads YYNGEE. The CDR3 sequence: CASSDTGGRYEQFF. As DNA, the CDR3 is TGTGCCAGCAGCGACACAGGGGGCAGGTATGAGCAGTTCTTC. Based on the CDR3 plus reference TRBV9 and TRBJ2-1, the full variable domain is DSGVTQTPKHLITATGQRVTLRCSPRSGDLSVYWYQQSLDQGLQFLIQYYNGEERAKGNILERFSAQQFPDLHSELNLSSLELGDSALYFCASSDTGGRYEQFFGPGTRLTVL.

The CDR3 region has the DNA TGTGCCAGCAGTTTGTTGTCTAGCAGACGTGAGCAGTTCTTC. Encoded protein: CASSLLSSRREQFF. This chain connects TRBV27 to TRBJ2-1; a possible D gene is TRBD2 (5 bases). Germline V gene lookup returns CDR1 MNHEY and CDR2 SMNVEV (reference sequence). V lost 3 bases, J lost 9 bases, and 15 bases lay in between. This CDR3 contains 14 residues.

This clone occurred a few times. The gene calls are TRBV19 and TRBJ1-5; TRBD1 matches at 7 bases. Trimming at V came to 5 bases and at J to 6 bases, leaving 10 bases not matched to a gene. CDR3 length: 15 amino acids. Germline V gene lookup returns CDR1 LNHDA and CDR2 SQIVND (reference sequence). The CDR3 region is CASSQGSGGFQPQHF. CDR3 in DNA: TGTGCCAGTAGTCAGGGGTCAGGGGGATTTCAGCCCCAGCATTTT.

The genes are TRBV5-1 and TRBJ2-7; D is possibly TRBD1 (5 bases). V was shortened by 4 bases and J by 6 bases, with 17 bases between the two germline ends. The V gene's germline CDR1 is SGHRS and CDR2 YFSETQ. This CDR3 is built from 14 residues. CDR3 sequence (DNA): TGCGCCAGCAGCGATATCTCAGGGTCTAGCGAGCAGTACTTC. It codes for CASSDISGSSEQYF.

In nucleotides, the CDR3 is TGTGCCAGCAGCTTGCAGGGGCCCTACGAGCAGTACTTC. Translating it yields CASSLQGPYEQYF. The chain carries TRBV5-6 and TRBJ2-7; D perhaps matches TRBD1 (6 bases). Germline CDR1 and CDR2: SGHDT and YYEEEE. V was cut by 1 base and J by 2 bases, with 7 bases left in between. The length of the CDR3 is 13 residues. The full variable domain, with the rest looked up from reference TRBV5-6 and TRBJ2-7, is DAGVTQSPTHLIKTRGQQVTLRCSPKSGHDTVSWYQQALGQGPQFIFQYYEEEERQRGNFPDRFSGHQFPNYSSELNVNALLLGDSALYLCASSLQGPYEQYFGPGTRLTVT.

The rearrangement uses TRBV5-4 and TRBJ2-1; D remains ambiguous. The germline gives CDR1 SGHNT, CDR2 YYREEE (reference sequence). The V and J ends lost 4 bases and 5 bases respectively, with 13 bases between them. The CDR3 has 14 residues. As DNA, the CDR3 is TGTGCCAGCAGCCCCCCCCAACCTAACAATGAGCAGTTCTTC. It yields the protein CASSPPQPNNEQFF.

The chain couples TRBV7-2 to TRBJ1-2, with TRBD1 as a possible D gene (5 bases). Germline V gene lookup returns CDR1 SGHTA and CDR2 FQGNSA. The CDR3 loop spans 15 amino acids. V was cut by 1 base and J by 3 bases, with 12 bases left in between. CDR3 bases: TGTGCCAGCAGCTTAGGGGGCGCAGGAGACTATGGCTACACCTTC. This gives the protein CASSLGGAGDYGYTF.

V usage is TRBV6-1 and J usage is TRBJ1-1; the D gene is possibly TRBD1 (5 bases). Deletions cut 9 bases from V and 1 base from J, with 6 bases between. The CDR3 totals 11 residues. Per the germline V gene, CDR1 is MNHNS and CDR2 is SASEGT. The CDR3 DNA reads as TGTGCCAGTACAGGGAACACTGAAGCTTTCTTT. Translating it yields CASTGNTEAFF.

The chain carries TRBV25-1 and TRBJ2-5; TRBD1 might be the D (6 bases). This CDR3 has 14 amino acids. V lost 3 bases and J 4 bases, leaving 12 bases between the germline ends. CDR1 is MGHDK and CDR2 is SYGVNS in the germline V gene. The CDR3 sequence is CASSEVGRGETQYF. CDR3 in DNA: TGTGCCAGCAGTGAGGTGGGCAGGGGAGAGACCCAGTACTTC.